This paragraph covers one TCR beta chain sequence. Its antigen is undetermined. V shed 0 bases and J 7 bases; nucleotides not matched to a gene: 15. CDR1 and CDR2 (germline): SGDLS, YYNGEE. The CDR3 extends over 19 amino acids. PCR involved 60 Vbeta and 13 Jbeta primers. This table comes from immunoSEQ multiplex PCR, and its TCRdb copy is limited to in-frame clones, with some not included. The table includes 200,000 or so clones, 70% to 80% detected once. The data belong to a study of cytomegalovirus exposure and HLA in healthy donors. Study-level results: A later analysis linked a missense DCLRE1C variant to TCR beta V- and J-gene trimming. Most TCRs appeared rarely, but some public TCRs recurred in many donors. In an earlier analysis, most TCR beta V segments were productive about 87% or about 30% of the time.

V is TRBV9 and J is TRBJ2-1, with 11 bases fitting TRBD2. The sample consisted of PBMCs. The clonotype originates from a man aged 35-49 years in good health and CMV-seronegative. CDR3 loop: CASSVGPSGGPGLGNEQFF. The CDR3 DNA reads as TGTGCCAGCAGCGTAGGCCCTAGCGGGGGGCCCGGGTTGGGTAATGAGCAGTTCTTC.